These 17 T cell receptor beta chains originate from one sample sequenced in a study of cytomegalovirus exposure and HLA in healthy donors. PCR primers comprised 60 Vbeta and 13 Jbeta primers. Produced via immunoSEQ multiplex PCR; TCRdb's table is partial and in-frame only. This table has 150,000 to 200,000 clones, about 73% appearing once. The sample comprised PBMCs. All receptors derive from a woman in her forties or fifties in good health and CMV-seropositive.

The chain combines TRBV5-4 with TRBJ2-2; TRBD2 aligns across 12 bases. The germline gives CDR1 SGHNT, CDR2 YYREEE (reference sequence). The CDR3 has 16 residues. J was trimmed by 3 bases and V by 2 bases; bases with no gene match: 2. Written as DNA, the CDR3 is TGTGCCAGCAGCTTTGGACTAGCGGGGTACACCGGGGAGCTGTTTTTT. It yields the protein CASSFGLAGYTGELFF.

This chain links TRBV2 with TRBJ1-5, with TRBD1 matching over 8 bases. V shed 6 bases, J shed 2 bases, and the junction held 9 bases outside the gene matches. Germline CDR1 SNHLY, CDR2 FYNNEI. There are 16 residues in the CDR3. The CDR3 DNA is TGTGCCAGCAGCTCCCAGGGGGCGCGTGGCAATCAGCCCCAGCATTTT. Translating it yields CASSSQGARGNQPQHF.

The V and J genes are TRBV4-2 and TRBJ1-4; 7 bases line up with TRBD1. The germline CDR1 and CDR2 sequences are LGHNA and YNFKEQ. V dropped 0 bases and J dropped 7; count of bases not matched to a gene: 8. The length of the CDR3 is 16 residues. CDR3 DNA sequence: TGTGCCAGCAGCCAAGAACCAACAGGGGAGGCTGAAAAACTGTTTTTT. Residues: CASSQEPTGEAEKLFF.

The chain employs TRBV27 and TRBJ2-1, with D perhaps matching TRBD2 (6 bases). The V and J ends lost 2 bases and 4 bases respectively, with 12 bases between them. This CDR3 comprises 15 residues. The germline V gene has CDR1 MNHEY and CDR2 SMNVEV (reference sequence). The CDR3 spells CASSLAGGPYNEQFF. CDR3 bases: TGTGCCAGCAGTTTAGCCGGGGGACCGTACAATGAGCAGTTCTTC.

The chain uses TRBV4-1 and TRBJ1-2, with D hard to call. Trimming took off 3 bases at V and 8 bases at J, with 19 bases between the two ends. Germline V CDR1 and CDR2: MGHRA, YSYEKL. The CDR3 runs 15 residues. CDR3 residues: CASSHRQATVYGYTF. CDR3 in DNA: TGCGCCAGCAGCCATCGGCAGGCAACGGTCTACGGCTACACCTTC.

The chain is built from TRBV19 and TRBJ2-7; 7 bases align to TRBD2. Germline V lookup: CDR1 LNHDA, CDR2 SQIVND (reference sequence). The CDR3 spans 17 residues. V lost 3 bases, J lost 3 bases, and 14 bases stayed unmatched. The CDR3 sequence: CASSIGPRASGFYEQYF. CDR3 DNA sequence: TGTGCCAGTAGTATCGGCCCCCGGGCTAGCGGTTTCTACGAGCAGTACTTC.

Only a few counts were recorded for this clone. The chain combines TRBV27 with TRBJ2-2, with D hard to call. V lost 3 bases and J 7 bases, leaving 15 bases between the germline ends. CDR3 size: 15 residues. Germline CDR1 reads MNHEY; CDR2 reads SMNVEV (reference sequence). CDR3 coding DNA: TGTGCCAGCAGTTTGGCGGAATCCCCCCTCGGGGAGCTGTTTTTT. Translation: CASSLAESPLGELFF.

V is TRBV29-1 and J is TRBJ1-1; tentative D call: TRBD1 (5 bases). This CDR3 is built from 13 residues. Trimming took 6 bases from V and 1 from J, leaving 12 bases between them. Germline lookup yields CDR1 SQVTM and CDR2 ANQGSEA. The CDR3 sequence is CSVLGGSNTEAFF. The CDR3 region has the DNA TGCAGCGTCCTGGGGGGGTCGAACACTGAAGCTTTCTTT.

The chain is built from TRBV19 and TRBJ1-1; 7 nucleotides match TRBD1. The germline V gene encodes CDR1 LNHDA and CDR2 SQIVND (reference sequence). CDR3 length: 17 residues. V shed 4 bases and J 1 base; nucleotides not matched to a gene: 12. CDR3 DNA sequence: TGTGCCAGTAGTACCAGAGACAGGGCGACCCCGAACACTGAAGCTTTCTTT. Amino acid sequence: CASSTRDRATPNTEAFF.

The rearrangement links TRBV5-1 to TRBJ1-2, with 7 bases matching TRBD1. V shed 2 bases, J shed 0 bases, and the junction held 7 bases outside the gene matches. The CDR3 is 16 amino acids. Germline-derived CDR1 and CDR2 are SGHRS and YFSETQ. The CDR3 sequence: CASSLQGPYPNYGYTF. DNA for the CDR3: TGCGCCAGCAGCTTACAGGGGCCCTACCCTAACTATGGCTACACCTTC.

This chain joins TRBV21-1 and TRBJ2-7; the table's D call of TRBD1 was not tested on the DNA. TRBV21-1 is flagged as a pseudogene. The CDR3 runs to 14 residues. The CDR3 region has the DNA TGTGCCAGCAGCGCCCGGGACAGGGGCTACGAGCAGTACTTC. It specifies CASSARDRGYEQYF.

This CDR3 is CSVDSPQGFMWQETQYF. Here the CDR3 DNA reads TGCAGCGTTGATTCTCCACAGGGGTTTATGTGGCAAGAGACCCAGTACTTC. The rearrangement uses TRBV29-1 and TRBJ2-5, with 7 bases lining up with TRBD1. The ends lost 3 bases at V and 2 bases at J; junction bases unmatched: 15. CDR3 length: 17 amino acids. CDR1 is SQVTM and CDR2 is ANQGSEA in the germline V gene. The variable domain in full, completed from reference TRBV29-1 and TRBJ2-5, reads SAVISQKPSRDICQRGTSLTIQCQVDSQVTMMFWYRQQPGQSLTLIATANQGSEATYESGFVIDKFPISRPNLTFSTLTVSNMSPEDSSIYLCSVDSPQGFMWQETQYFGPGTRLLVL.

The chain recombines TRBV4-1 with TRBJ1-1, with 10 bases aligning to TRBD1. Per the germline V gene, CDR1 is MGHRA and CDR2 is YSYEKL. Trimming cost V 0 bases and J 4 bases; bases outside gene matches: 11. CDR3 length: 18 residues. This chain's CDR3 is CASSQDATTGGWSTEAFF. CDR3 DNA: TGCGCCAGCAGCCAAGACGCCACGACAGGGGGCTGGAGCACTGAAGCTTTCTTT.

This clone was observed a handful of times. The chain uses TRBV2 and TRBJ1-3, with D possibly matching TRBD1 (5 bases). This CDR3 is built from 17 residues. V gave up 2 bases and J gave up 7 bases, with 21 bases separating them. The germline CDR1 and CDR2 sequences are SNHLY and FYNNEI. The CDR3 spells CASSERTGLLLRNTIYF. CDR3 sequence (DNA): TGTGCCAGCAGTGAAAGAACAGGATTATTGTTGAGGAACACCATATATTTT.

This chain joins TRBV5-1 and TRBJ1-1, with 7 bases aligning to TRBD1. CDR1 is SGHRS, CDR2 YFSETQ, per germline. Trimming cost V 4 bases and J 1 base; bases outside gene matches: 10. The CDR3 runs to 16 residues. The CDR3, as DNA: TGCGCCAGCAGCCTCGGACAGGTTATTAGGAACACTGAAGCTTTCTTT. Translation: CASSLGQVIRNTEAFF.

The rearrangement joins TRBV11-3 to TRBJ2-1; the match to TRBD2 covers 10 bases. The CDR3 runs 16 residues. Germline V lookup: CDR1 SGHNT, CDR2 YENEEA. V dropped 5 bases and J dropped 8; count of bases not matched to a gene: 12. The CDR3 protein is CASSPASGGRVYEQFF. CDR3 sequence (DNA): TGTGCCAGCAGCCCGGCTAGCGGGGGTAGAGTCTATGAGCAGTTCTTC.

This clone was seen only once. The chain carries TRBV7-8 and TRBJ2-7; 9 positions agree with TRBD2. The CDR3 is made up of 17 amino acids. Trimming at V came to 1 base and at J to 2 bases, leaving 9 bases not matched to a gene. The germline V gene encodes CDR1 SGHVS and CDR2 FQNEAQ. DNA of the CDR3: TGTGCCAGCAGCTTAGTACCCCCGGGACTAGCTGCCTACGAGCAGTACTTC. This translates into CASSLVPPGLAAYEQYF.